What follows is one T cell receptor beta chain and its context. Here immunoSEQ multiplex PCR was the method, and the copy in TCRdb shows in-frame clones only, minus some. The repertoire holds approximately 440,000 clones, with about nine tenths as singletons. This sample is part of a study of blood T cell repertoires in COVID-19. The CDR3 is 15 residues long. The V and J ends lost 3 bases and 8 bases, in that order; junction bases with no gene match: 12. CDR1 is SGDLS and CDR2 is YYNGEE in the germline V gene. The source material was PBMCs or T cells enriched from blood (not recorded which). The receptor was derived from a man in his late teens or twenties who had recovered from COVID-19. The V call is TRBV9, the J call TRBJ1-1; 8 bases line up with TRBD1. CDR3 region: CASSGGTGSMREAFF. CDR3 DNA: TGTGCCAGCAGCGGGGGGACAGGTAGTATGAGAGAAGCTTTCTTT.